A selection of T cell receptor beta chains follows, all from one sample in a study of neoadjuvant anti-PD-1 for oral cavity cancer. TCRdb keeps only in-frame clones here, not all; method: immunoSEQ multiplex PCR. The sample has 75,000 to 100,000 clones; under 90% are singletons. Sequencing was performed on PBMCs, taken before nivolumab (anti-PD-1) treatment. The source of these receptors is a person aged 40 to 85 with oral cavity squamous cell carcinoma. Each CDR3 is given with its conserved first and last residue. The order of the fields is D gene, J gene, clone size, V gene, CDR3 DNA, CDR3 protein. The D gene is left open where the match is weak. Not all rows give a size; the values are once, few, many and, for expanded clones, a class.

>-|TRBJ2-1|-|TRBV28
TGTGCCAGCAGTTTATTCCAGGGGGGCTTCCTAGGAAATGAGCAGTTCTTC
CASSLFQGGFLGNEQFF
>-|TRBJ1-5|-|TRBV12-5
TGTGCTAGTGGTTTGGCCCCGAGCAATCAGCCCCAGCATTTT
CASGLAPSNQPQHF
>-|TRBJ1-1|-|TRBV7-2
TGTGCCAGCAGCTTAGTTGGGGGGGACACTGAAGCTTTCTTT
CASSLVGGDTEAFF
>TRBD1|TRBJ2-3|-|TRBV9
TGTGCCAGCAGCGCCCACCCGTCAGGACAGGGGGCTACAGATACGCAGTATTTT
CASSAHPSGQGATDTQYF
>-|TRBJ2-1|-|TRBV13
TGTGCCAGCAGCCAGAATGCATACAATGAGCAGTTCTTC
CASSQNAYNEQFF
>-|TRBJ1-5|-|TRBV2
TGTGCCAGCAGGGCAGAGGTCAATCAGCCCCAGCATTTT
CASRAEVNQPQHF
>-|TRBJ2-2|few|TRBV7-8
TGTGCCAGCAGCCCCTCGGTGGCCGGGGAGCTGTTTTTT
CASSPSVAGELFF
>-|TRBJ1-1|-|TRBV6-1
TGTGCCAGCAGTGGATCGTTCGCCCCATCCTCGTACACTGAAGCTTTCTTT
CASSGSFAPSSYTEAFF
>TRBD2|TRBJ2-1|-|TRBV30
TGTGCCTGGGAGGGCCTAGCGGGCAATGAGCAGTTCTTC
CAWEGLAGNEQFF
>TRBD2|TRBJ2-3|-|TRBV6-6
TGTGCCAGCACCTACGGGCGGGAGCGGGATACGCAGTATTTT
CASTYGRERDTQYF
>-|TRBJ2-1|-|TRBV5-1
TGCGCCAGCAGCTTGTCGGCGAACAATGAGCAGTTCTTC
CASSLSANNEQFF
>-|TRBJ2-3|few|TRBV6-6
TGTGCCAGCAGTCAAGGACGGACCCTTCGCACAGATACGCAGTATTTT
CASSQGRTLRTDTQYF
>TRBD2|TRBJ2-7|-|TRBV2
TGTGCCAGCAGGGGGACTAGCGGGAATGAGCAGTACTTC
CASRGTSGNEQYF
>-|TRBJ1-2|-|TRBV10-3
TGTGCCATCAGACCTGATCGAACAGTCTATGGCTACACCTTC
CAIRPDRTVYGYTF
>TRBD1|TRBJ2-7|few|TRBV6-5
TGTGCCAGCAGTTACTCGATAGGGGGCGCCTACGAGCAGTACTTC
CASSYSIGGAYEQYF
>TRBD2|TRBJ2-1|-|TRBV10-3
TGTGCCATCAGTGAGTCGCCTAGCGGGAGAGGTCCGTCCAATGAGCAGTTCTTC
CAISESPSGRGPSNEQFF
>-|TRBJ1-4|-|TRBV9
TGTGCCAGCAGCGTAGAGGGAGGGTGGAATGAAAAACTGTTTTTT
CASSVEGGWNEKLFF
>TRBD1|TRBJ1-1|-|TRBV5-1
TGCGCCACCCGGGACAGCCTCTCGAGCACTGAAGCTTTCTTT
CATRDSLSSTEAFF
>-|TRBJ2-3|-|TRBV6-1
TGTGCCAGCAGCTCGACAGGAAGCACAGATACGCAGTATTTT
CASSSTGSTDTQYF
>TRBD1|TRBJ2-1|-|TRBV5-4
TGTGCCAGCACCCTCGGACAGGGTACCTACAATGAGCAGTTCTTC
CASTLGQGTYNEQFF
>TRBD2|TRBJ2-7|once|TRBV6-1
TGTGCCAGCAGCCAGCCGGGACTAGCGGGGTATGGGCAGTACTTC
CASSQPGLAGYGQYF
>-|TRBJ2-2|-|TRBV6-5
TGTGCCAGCACCTACAACACCGGGGAGCTGTTTTTT
CASTYNTGELFF
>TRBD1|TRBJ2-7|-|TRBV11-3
TGTGCCAGCAGCTTGGACAGGGCAGGCGAGCAGTACTTC
CASSLDRAGEQYF
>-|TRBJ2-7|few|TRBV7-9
TGTGCCAGCAGCCTCGGGCCCCCCTCCTACGAGCAGTACTTC
CASSLGPPSYEQYF
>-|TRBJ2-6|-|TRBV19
TGTGCCAGTAGTATGCAGGGCTCTGGGGCCAACGTCCTGACTTTC
CASSMQGSGANVLTF
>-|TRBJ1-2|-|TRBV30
TGTGCCTGGAGTTTAGGATCTTCCTATGGCTACACCTTC
CAWSLGSSYGYTF
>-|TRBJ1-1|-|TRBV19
TGTGCCAGTAGAGGGCACGAGGGCGTGAACACTGAAGCTTTCTTT
CASRGHEGVNTEAFF
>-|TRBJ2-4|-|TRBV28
TGTGCCAGCAGTTTGCAGCGGAACATTCAGTACTTC
CASSLQRNIQYF
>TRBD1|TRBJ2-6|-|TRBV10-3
TGTGCCATCAGTGACCCGGGACAGGGGAAGGGGGTCTCTGGGGCCAACGTCCTGACTTTC
CAISDPGQGKGVSGANVLTF
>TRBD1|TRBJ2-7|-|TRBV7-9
TGTGCCAGCAGCCACCAGGAGGGACAGGGGGCTCTCGAGCAGTACTTC
CASSHQEGQGALEQYF
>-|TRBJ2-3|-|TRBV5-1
TGCGCCAGCAGCATTACAGGGTTCAGCACAGATACGCAGTATTTT
CASSITGFSTDTQYF
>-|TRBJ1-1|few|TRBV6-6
TGTGCCAGCACCTCAGGGGTCACTGAAGCTTTCTTT
CASTSGVTEAFF
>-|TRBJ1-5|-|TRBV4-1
TGCGCCAGCAGCCAGGAGGACAGAGGCAATCAGCCCCAGCATTTT
CASSQEDRGNQPQHF
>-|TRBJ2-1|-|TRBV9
TGTGCCAGCAGCGTAGGTCTCCCGGGGGGCATCGGATACAATGAGCAGTTCTTC
CASSVGLPGGIGYNEQFF
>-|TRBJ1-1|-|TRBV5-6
TGTGCCAGCAGCTTGCAGATGAACACTGAAGCTTTCTTT
CASSLQMNTEAFF
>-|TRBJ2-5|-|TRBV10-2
TGCGCCAGCAGTTCTGAGGGGCTCCACGGAGAGACCCAGTACTTC
CASSSEGLHGETQYF
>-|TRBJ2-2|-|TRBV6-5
TGTGCCGTATTGGGACATAACACCGGGGAGCTGTTTTTT
CAVLGHNTGELFF
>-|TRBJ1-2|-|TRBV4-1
TGCGCCAGCAGCCAAGCGGGGGTAAACTATGGCTACACCTTC
CASSQAGVNYGYTF
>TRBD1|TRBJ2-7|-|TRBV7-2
TGTGCCAGCAGCTGGCTACAGGGGGTCTACGAGCAGTACTTC
CASSWLQGVYEQYF
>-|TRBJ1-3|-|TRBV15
TGTGCCACCAGCAGAGAGAAGTACTCTGGAAACACCATATATTTT
CATSREKYSGNTIYF
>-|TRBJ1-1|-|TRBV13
TGTGCCAGCAGCTTATGGCAGCTTACTATGAACACTGAAGCTTTCTTT
CASSLWQLTMNTEAFF
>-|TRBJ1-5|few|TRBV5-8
TGTGCCAGCAGCTTCGGACTGGTAAATCAGCCCCAGCATTTT
CASSFGLVNQPQHF
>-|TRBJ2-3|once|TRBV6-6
TGTGCCAGCAGGCCTGATCCGCGCACAGATACGCAGTATTTT
CASRPDPRTDTQYF
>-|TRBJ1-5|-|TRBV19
TGTGCCAGTAGTATGGCAGGGGAGGGTCAGCCCCAGCATTTT
CASSMAGEGQPQHF
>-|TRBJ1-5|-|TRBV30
TGTGCCTGGGGGGGAGGGGGGGCGAGCAATCAGCCCCAGCATTTT
CAWGGGGASNQPQHF